Below, one T cell receptor beta chain is given with its context. The protocol was immunoSEQ multiplex PCR, while the TCRdb copy is restricted to in-frame clones and leaves out a portion. The sample yields a few hundred thousand clones, approximately 86% seen once. V shed 5 bases and J shed 4 bases, with 8 bases lying between them. This CDR3 spans 12 amino acids. The data derive from a study of blood T cell repertoires in COVID-19. Study summary: PBMCs, B-cell-depleted T cells, or T cells were the source of the cDNA or gDNA that made up the material.

This chain connects TRBV12-3 or TRBV12-4 to TRBJ1-2; D uncertain. The sample taken for sequencing was peripheral blood. The TCR originated in a man between 18 and 35 years old with active or convalescent COVID-19. The CDR3 DNA follows: TGTGCCAGCAGTCCGAAGCCCTATGGCTACACCTTC. This gives the protein CASSPKPYGYTF.